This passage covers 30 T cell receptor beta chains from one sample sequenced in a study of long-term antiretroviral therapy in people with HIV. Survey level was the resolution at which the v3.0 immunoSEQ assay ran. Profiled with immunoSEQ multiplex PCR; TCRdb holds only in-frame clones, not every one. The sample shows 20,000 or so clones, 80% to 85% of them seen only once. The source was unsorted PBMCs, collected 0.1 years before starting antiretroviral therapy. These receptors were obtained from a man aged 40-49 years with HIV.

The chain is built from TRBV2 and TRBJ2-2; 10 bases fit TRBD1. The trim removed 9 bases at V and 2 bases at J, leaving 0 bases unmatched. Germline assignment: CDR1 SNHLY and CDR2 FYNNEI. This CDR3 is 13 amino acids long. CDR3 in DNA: TGTGCCAGGACAGGGGGCAACACCGGGGAGCTGTTTTTT. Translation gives CARTGGNTGELFF.

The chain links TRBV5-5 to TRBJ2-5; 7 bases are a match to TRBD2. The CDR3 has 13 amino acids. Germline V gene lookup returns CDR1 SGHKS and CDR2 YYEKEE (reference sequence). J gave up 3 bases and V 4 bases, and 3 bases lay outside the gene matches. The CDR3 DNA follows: TGTGCCAGCAGCCCACGGGGGGAAGAGACCCAGTACTTC. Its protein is CASSPRGEETQYF. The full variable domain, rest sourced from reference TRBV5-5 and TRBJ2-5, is DAGVTQSPTHLIKTRGQQVTLRCSPISGHKSVSWYQQVLGQGPQFIFQYYEKEERGRGNFPDRFSARQFPNYSSELNVNALLLGDSALYLCASSPRGEETQYFGPGTRLLVL.

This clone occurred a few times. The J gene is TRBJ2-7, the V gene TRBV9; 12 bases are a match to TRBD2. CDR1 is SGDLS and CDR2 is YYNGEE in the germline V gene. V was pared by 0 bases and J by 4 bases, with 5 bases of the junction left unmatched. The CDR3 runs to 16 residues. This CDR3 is CASSVDGTSGWYEQYF. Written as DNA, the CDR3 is TGTGCCAGCAGCGTAGACGGGACTAGCGGGTGGTACGAGCAGTACTTC.

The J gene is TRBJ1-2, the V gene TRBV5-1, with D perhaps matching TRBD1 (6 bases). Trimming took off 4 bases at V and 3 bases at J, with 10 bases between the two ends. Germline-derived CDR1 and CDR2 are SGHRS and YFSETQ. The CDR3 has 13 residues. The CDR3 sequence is CASSPGQYYGYTF. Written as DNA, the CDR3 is TGCGCCAGCAGCCCCGGACAGTACTATGGCTACACCTTC.

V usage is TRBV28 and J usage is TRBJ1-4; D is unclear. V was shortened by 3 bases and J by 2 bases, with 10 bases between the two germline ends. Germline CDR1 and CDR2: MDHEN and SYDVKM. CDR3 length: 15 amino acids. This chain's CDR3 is CASSFMGATNEKLFF. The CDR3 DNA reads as TGTGCCAGCAGTTTTATGGGAGCGACTAATGAAAAACTGTTTTTT.

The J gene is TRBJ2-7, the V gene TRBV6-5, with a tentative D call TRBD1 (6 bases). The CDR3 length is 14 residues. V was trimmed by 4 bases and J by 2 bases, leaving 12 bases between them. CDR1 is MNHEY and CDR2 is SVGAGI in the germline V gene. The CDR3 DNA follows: TGTGCCAGCAGTTTAGGACAGATCGCCTACGAGCAGTACTTC. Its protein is CASSLGQIAYEQYF.

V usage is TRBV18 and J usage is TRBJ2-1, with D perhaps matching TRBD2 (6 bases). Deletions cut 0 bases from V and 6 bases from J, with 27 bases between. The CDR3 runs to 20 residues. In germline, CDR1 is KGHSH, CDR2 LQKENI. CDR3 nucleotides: TGTGCCAGCTCACCACCGATCGGAGGGGCGAGTGGAAGTAGTGGCAATGAGCAGTTCTTC. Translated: CASSPPIGGASGSSGNEQFF.

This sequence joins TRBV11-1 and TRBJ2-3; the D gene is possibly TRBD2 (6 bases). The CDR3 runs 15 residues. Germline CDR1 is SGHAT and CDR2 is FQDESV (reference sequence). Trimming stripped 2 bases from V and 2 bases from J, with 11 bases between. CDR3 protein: CASSLWREATDTQYF. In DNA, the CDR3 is TGTGCCAGCAGCTTATGGAGGGAAGCCACAGATACGCAGTATTTT.

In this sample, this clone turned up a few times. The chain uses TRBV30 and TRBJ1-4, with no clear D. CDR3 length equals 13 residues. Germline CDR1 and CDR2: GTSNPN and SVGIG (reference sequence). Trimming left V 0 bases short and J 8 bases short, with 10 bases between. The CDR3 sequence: CAWSVGSREKLFF. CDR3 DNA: TGTGCCTGGAGTGTTGGGTCCCGGGAAAAACTGTTTTTT.

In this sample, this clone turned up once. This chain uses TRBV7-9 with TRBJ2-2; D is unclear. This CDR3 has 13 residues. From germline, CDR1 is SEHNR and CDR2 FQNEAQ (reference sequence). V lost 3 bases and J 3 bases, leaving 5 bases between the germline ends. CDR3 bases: TGTGCCAGCAGCTTCGGACACACCGGGGAGCTGTTTTTT. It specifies CASSFGHTGELFF.

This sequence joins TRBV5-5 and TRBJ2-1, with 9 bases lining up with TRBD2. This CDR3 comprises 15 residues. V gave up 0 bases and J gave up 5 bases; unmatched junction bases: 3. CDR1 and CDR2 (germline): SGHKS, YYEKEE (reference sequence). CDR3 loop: CASSLVAGGNNEQFF. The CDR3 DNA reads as TGTGCCAGCAGCTTGGTGGCGGGGGGGAACAATGAGCAGTTCTTC.

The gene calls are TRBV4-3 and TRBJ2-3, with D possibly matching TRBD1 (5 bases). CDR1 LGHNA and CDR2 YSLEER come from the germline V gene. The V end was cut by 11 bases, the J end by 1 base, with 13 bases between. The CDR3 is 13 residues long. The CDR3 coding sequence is TGCGCCCGCGGTGACAGCTGCACAGATACGCAGTATTTT. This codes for CARGDSCTDTQYF.

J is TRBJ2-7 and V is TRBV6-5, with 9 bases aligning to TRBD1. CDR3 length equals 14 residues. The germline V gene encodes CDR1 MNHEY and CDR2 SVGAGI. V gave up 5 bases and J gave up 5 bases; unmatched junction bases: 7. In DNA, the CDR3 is TGTGCCAGCAGTCCCCACAGGGGGCTCGACGAGCAGTACTTC. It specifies CASSPHRGLDEQYF.

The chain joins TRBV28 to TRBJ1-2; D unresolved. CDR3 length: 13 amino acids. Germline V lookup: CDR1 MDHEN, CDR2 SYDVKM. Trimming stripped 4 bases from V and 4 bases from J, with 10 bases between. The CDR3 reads CASSSPPAYGYTF. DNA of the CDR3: TGTGCCAGCAGTTCCCCCCCGGCCTATGGCTACACCTTC.

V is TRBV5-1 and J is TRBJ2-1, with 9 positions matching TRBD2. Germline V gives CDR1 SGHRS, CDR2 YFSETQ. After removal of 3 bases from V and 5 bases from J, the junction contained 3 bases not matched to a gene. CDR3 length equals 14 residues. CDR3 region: CASSSRTSDNEQFF. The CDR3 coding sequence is TGCGCCAGCAGCTCCCGGACTAGCGACAATGAGCAGTTCTTC.

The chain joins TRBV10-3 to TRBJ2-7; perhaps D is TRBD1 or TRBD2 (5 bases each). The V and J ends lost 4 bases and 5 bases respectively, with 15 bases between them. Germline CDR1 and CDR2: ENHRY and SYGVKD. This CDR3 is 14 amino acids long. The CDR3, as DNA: TGTGCCATCAGTGTAGCCGGGACCCCCCACGAGCAGTACTTC. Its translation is CAISVAGTPHEQYF.

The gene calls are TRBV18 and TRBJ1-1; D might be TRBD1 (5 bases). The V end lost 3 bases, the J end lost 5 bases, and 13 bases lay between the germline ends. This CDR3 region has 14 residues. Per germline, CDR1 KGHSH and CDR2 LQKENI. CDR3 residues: CASSPARVGTEAFF. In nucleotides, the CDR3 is TGTGCCAGCTCACCCGCCAGGGTCGGGACTGAAGCTTTCTTT.

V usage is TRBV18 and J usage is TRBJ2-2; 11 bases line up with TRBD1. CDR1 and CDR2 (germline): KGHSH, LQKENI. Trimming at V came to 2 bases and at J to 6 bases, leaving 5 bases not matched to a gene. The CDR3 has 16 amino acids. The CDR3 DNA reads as TGTGCCAGCTCACCAACGAGGACAGGGGGCCCCGGGGAGCTGTTTTTT. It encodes CASSPTRTGGPGELFF.

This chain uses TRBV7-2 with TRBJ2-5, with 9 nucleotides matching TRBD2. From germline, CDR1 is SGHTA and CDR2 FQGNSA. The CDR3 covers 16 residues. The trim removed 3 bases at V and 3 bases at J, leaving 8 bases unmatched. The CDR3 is CASSLVAGAGKETQYF. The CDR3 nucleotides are TGTGCCAGCAGCTTGGTAGCGGGGGCGGGCAAAGAGACCCAGTACTTC.

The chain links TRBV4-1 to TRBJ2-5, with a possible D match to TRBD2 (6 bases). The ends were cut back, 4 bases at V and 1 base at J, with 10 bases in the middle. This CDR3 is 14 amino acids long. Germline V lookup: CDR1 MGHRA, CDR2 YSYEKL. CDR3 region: CASSRGTSQETQYF. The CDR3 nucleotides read TGCGCCAGCAGCCGCGGGACCTCCCAAGAGACCCAGTACTTC.

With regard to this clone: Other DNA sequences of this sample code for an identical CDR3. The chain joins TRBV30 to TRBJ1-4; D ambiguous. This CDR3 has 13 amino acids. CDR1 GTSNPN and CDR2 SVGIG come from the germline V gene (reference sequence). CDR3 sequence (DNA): TGTGCATCCAAGACCGCGCTTAATGAAAAACTGTTTTTT. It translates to CASKTALNEKLFF.

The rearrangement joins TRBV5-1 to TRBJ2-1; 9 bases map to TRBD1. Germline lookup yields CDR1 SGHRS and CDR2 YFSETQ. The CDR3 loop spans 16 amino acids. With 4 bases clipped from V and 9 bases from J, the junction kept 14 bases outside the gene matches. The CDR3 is CASSIDYRGRFTEQFF. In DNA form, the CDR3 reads TGCGCCAGCAGCATAGACTACAGGGGGCGCTTCACTGAGCAGTTCTTC. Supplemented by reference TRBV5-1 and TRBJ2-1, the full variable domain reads KAGVTQTPRYLIKTRGQQVTLSCSPISGHRSVSWYQQTPGQGLQFLFEYFSETQRNKGNFPGRFSGRQFSNSRSEMNVSTLELGDSALYLCASSIDYRGRFTEQFFGPGTRLTVL.

CDR3 sequence: CASSLQPDSSYEQYF. The CDR3 nucleotides read TGTGCCAGCAGCTTACAACCCGACAGTTCCTACGAGCAGTACTTC. This chain uses TRBV7-3 with TRBJ2-7, with D tentatively TRBD1 (5 bases). V was trimmed by 2 bases and J by 1 base, leaving 12 bases between them. The CDR3 consists of 15 residues. In germline, CDR1 is SGHTA, CDR2 FQGTGA.

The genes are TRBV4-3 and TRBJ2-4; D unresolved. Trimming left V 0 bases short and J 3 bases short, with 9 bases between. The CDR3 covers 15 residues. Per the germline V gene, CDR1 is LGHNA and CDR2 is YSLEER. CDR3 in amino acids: CASSQEAFIKNIQYF. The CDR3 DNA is TGCGCCAGCAGCCAAGAAGCGTTTATCAAAAACATTCAGTACTTC.

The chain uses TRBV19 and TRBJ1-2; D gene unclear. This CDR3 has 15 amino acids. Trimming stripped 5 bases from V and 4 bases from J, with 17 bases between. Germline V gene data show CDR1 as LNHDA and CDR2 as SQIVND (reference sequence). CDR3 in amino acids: CASSQGSLGRYGYTF. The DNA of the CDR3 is TGTGCCAGTAGTCAAGGGAGTTTAGGTCGCTATGGCTACACCTTC.

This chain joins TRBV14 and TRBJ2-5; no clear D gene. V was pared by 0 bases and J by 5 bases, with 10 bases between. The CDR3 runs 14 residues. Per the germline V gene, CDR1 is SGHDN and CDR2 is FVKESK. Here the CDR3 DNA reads TGTGCCAGCAGCCAAGATTGGAGAGCCGAGACCCAGTACTTC. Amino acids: CASSQDWRAETQYF.

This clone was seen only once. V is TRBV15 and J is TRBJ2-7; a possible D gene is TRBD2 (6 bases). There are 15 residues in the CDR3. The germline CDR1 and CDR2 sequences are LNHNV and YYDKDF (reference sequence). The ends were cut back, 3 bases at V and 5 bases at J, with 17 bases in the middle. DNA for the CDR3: TGTGCCACCAGCAGCGGAAAGGGACTCCCACACGAGCAGTACTTC. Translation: CATSSGKGLPHEQYF.

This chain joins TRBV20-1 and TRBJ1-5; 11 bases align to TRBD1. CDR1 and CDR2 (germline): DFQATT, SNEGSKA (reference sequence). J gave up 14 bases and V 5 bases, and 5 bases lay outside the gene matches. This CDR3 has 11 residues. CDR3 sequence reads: CSAPRTGGEHF. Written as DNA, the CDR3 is TGCAGTGCTCCTAGGACAGGGGGCGAGCATTTT.

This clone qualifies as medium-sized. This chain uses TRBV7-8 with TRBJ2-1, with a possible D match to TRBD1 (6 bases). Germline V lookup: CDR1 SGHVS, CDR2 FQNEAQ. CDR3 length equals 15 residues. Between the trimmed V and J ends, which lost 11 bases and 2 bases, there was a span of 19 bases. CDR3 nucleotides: TGTGCCTGTTCCCGAGGCGGACAGACCTACAATGAGCAGTTCTTC. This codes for CACSRGGQTYNEQFF.

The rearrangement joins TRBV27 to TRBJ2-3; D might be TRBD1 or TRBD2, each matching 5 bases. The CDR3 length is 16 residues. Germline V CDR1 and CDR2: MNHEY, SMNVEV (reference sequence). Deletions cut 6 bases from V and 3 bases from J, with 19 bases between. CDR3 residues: CASRLYGYGGTDTQYF. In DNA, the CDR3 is TGTGCCAGCAGGCTGTACGGGTATGGGGGAACAGATACGCAGTATTTT.